This T cell receptor (beta chain) came from a study of blood T cell repertoires in COVID-19. In the study overall: COVID-19 samples collected from the United States, Italy and Spain covered acute and convalescent phases. T cells, B-cell-depleted T cells, or PBMCs provided the cDNA or gDNA that served as material.

Original data processing: Amplification from reference gene primers served as the basis for estimated nucleated cell counts. The data were produced by immunoSEQ multiplex PCR, yet TCRdb's version contains in-frame clones alone and is incomplete. Clonal size and the V and J genes are those of that table, whereas D and trimming came from the DNA. This sample carries around 160,000 clones, about 83% of them seen once, and the ten largest clones take more than 11%. Looked up from germline, CDR1 is MNHNY and CDR2 is SVGAGI (reference sequence). The CDR3 is 15 residues long. V was trimmed by 5 bases and J by 1 base, leaving 9 bases between them.

V gene TRBV6-6 combines with J gene TRBJ2-6; perhaps TRBD2 as D (6 bases). This TCR was recovered from an elderly woman with acute or convalescent COVID-19. The sequenced material came from peripheral blood. CDR3 DNA: TGTGCCAGCAGTCTCGGACTATCTGGGGCCAACGTCCTGACTTTC. This gives the protein CASSLGLSGANVLTF.